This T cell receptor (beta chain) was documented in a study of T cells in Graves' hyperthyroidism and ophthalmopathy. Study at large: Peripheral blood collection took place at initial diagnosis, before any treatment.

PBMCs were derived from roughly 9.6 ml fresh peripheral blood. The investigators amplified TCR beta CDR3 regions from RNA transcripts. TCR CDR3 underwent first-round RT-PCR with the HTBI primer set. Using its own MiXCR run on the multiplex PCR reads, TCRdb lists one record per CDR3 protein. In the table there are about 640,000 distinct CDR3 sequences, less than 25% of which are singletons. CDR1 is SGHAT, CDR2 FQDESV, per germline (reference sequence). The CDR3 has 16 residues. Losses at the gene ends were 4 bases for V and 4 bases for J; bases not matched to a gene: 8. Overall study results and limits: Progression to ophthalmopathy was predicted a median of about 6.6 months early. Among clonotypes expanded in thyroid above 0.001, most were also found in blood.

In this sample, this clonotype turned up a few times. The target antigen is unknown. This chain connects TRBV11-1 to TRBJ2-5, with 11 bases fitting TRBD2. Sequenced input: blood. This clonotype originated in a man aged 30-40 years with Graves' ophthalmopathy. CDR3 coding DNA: TGTGCCAGCAGCTCGATACTAGCGGGAGTAGGAGAGACCCAGTACTTC. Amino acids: CASSSILAGVGETQYF.